A selection of T cell receptor beta chains follows, all from one sample in a study of OX40 agonist ivuxolimab in advanced cancers. TCRdb keeps only in-frame clones here, not all; method: immunoSEQ multiplex PCR. The table records some 83,000 clones, 70% to 85% of them present only once. The sample in question was CD4+ or CD8+ T cells sorted from blood, obtained in a trial of the OX40 agonist ivuxolimab. Receptors originate from an adult with an advanced solid tumor such as melanoma, head and neck, liver or kidney cancer. CDR3s include the opening cysteine and the closing phenylalanine or tryptophan. The D gene is left open where the match is weak. Rows may omit the clone size; those that give it use once, few, many or a size class.

J gene: TRBJ1-1; CDR3 length: 13; clone size: NA; V gene: TRBV9; D gene: NA; CDR3 protein: CASSVGGEAEAFF; CDR3 DNA: TGTGCCAGCAGCGTAGGGGGAGAGGCTGAAGCTTTCTTT
J gene: TRBJ2-1; CDR3 length: 11; clone size: NA; V gene: TRBV21-1; D gene: NA; CDR3 protein: CASSSPNEQFF; CDR3 DNA: TGTGCCAGCAGCAGCCCCAATGAGCAGTTCTTC
J gene: TRBJ1-1; CDR3 length: 15; clone size: NA; V gene: TRBV11-2; D gene: TRBD1; CDR3 protein: CASSRRDREGTEAFF; CDR3 DNA: TGTGCCAGCAGCCGGCGGGACAGGGAGGGCACTGAAGCTTTCTTT
J gene: TRBJ2-3; CDR3 length: 16; clone size: NA; V gene: TRBV27; D gene: TRBD2; CDR3 protein: CASSLNSGSSTDTQYF; CDR3 DNA: TGTGCCAGCAGTTTAAACAGCGGGAGTAGCACAGATACGCAGTATTTT
J gene: TRBJ2-3; CDR3 length: 16; clone size: NA; V gene: TRBV6-6; D gene: NA; CDR3 protein: CASSLTGTQTADTQYF; CDR3 DNA: TGTGCCAGCAGTCTTACCGGGACCCAAACGGCGGATACGCAGTATTTT
J gene: TRBJ1-4; CDR3 length: 15; clone size: NA; V gene: TRBV9; D gene: NA; CDR3 protein: CASSPITGSGEKLFF; CDR3 DNA: TGTGCCAGCAGCCCAATCACAGGGTCTGGTGAAAAACTGTTTTTT
J gene: TRBJ1-1; CDR3 length: 13; clone size: NA; V gene: TRBV5-5; D gene: NA; CDR3 protein: CASSLGGNTEAFF; CDR3 DNA: TGTGCCAGCAGCTTAGGCGGAAACACTGAAGCTTTCTTT
J gene: TRBJ2-7; CDR3 length: 12; clone size: few; V gene: TRBV7-3; D gene: NA; CDR3 protein: CASSFDILEQYF; CDR3 DNA: TGTGCCAGCAGCTTTGACATCCTAGAGCAGTACTTC
J gene: TRBJ1-2; CDR3 length: 13; clone size: NA; V gene: TRBV11-2; D gene: NA; CDR3 protein: CASSLDWVDGYTF; CDR3 DNA: TGTGCCAGCAGCTTAGACTGGGTCGATGGCTACACCTTC
J gene: TRBJ2-1; CDR3 length: 19; clone size: NA; V gene: TRBV21-1; D gene: NA; CDR3 protein: CASSKKGSSHYSSYNEQFF; CDR3 DNA: TGTGCCAGCAGCAAAAAGGGCAGCTCTCATTATAGCTCCTACAATGAGCAGTTCTTC
J gene: TRBJ2-3; CDR3 length: 15; clone size: NA; V gene: TRBV7-8; D gene: NA; CDR3 protein: CASSLGPGSTDTQYF; CDR3 DNA: TGTGCCAGCAGCTTAGGACCAGGGAGCACAGATACGCAGTATTTT
J gene: TRBJ2-5; CDR3 length: 17; clone size: once; V gene: TRBV21-1; D gene: NA; CDR3 protein: CASSLEGTSAFQETQYF; CDR3 DNA: TGTGCCAGCAGCCTCGAGGGGACTAGCGCTTTCCAAGAGACCCAGTACTTC
J gene: TRBJ1-6; CDR3 length: 14; clone size: NA; V gene: TRBV2; D gene: NA; CDR3 protein: CASSGWDIGSPLHF; CDR3 DNA: TGTGCCAGCAGTGGGTGGGACATCGGATCACCCCTCCACTTT
J gene: TRBJ2-7; CDR3 length: 12; clone size: NA; V gene: TRBV5-5; D gene: NA; CDR3 protein: CASSLASYEQYF; CDR3 DNA: TGTGCCAGCAGCTTGGCTTCCTACGAGCAGTACTTC
J gene: TRBJ2-1; CDR3 length: 14; clone size: NA; V gene: TRBV9; D gene: NA; CDR3 protein: CASGNSESYNEQFF; CDR3 DNA: TGTGCCAGCGGCAATAGCGAATCCTACAATGAGCAGTTCTTC
J gene: TRBJ1-2; CDR3 length: 13; clone size: few; V gene: TRBV10-3; D gene: NA; CDR3 protein: CAISGRGHYGYTF; CDR3 DNA: TGTGCCATCAGTGGCCGGGGCCACTATGGCTACACCTTC
J gene: TRBJ2-1; CDR3 length: 16; clone size: NA; V gene: TRBV11-3; D gene: NA; CDR3 protein: CASSLAQGLSKNEQFF; CDR3 DNA: TGTGCCAGCAGCTTAGCCCAGGGCCTTTCGAAGAATGAGCAGTTCTTC
J gene: TRBJ1-3; CDR3 length: 15; clone size: medium-sized; V gene: TRBV19; D gene: TRBD1; CDR3 protein: CASKAGGSGGNTIYF; CDR3 DNA: TGTGCCAGTAAGGCAGGGGGCTCAGGTGGAAACACCATATATTTT
J gene: TRBJ2-2; CDR3 length: 13; clone size: NA; V gene: TRBV6-5; D gene: NA; CDR3 protein: CASSYSSTGELFF; CDR3 DNA: TGTGCCAGCAGTTACTCCAGCACCGGGGAGCTGTTTTTT
J gene: TRBJ1-2; CDR3 length: 12; clone size: NA; V gene: TRBV30; D gene: NA; CDR3 protein: CAWDGSGYGYTF; CDR3 DNA: TGTGCCTGGGACGGGAGCGGCTATGGCTACACCTTC
J gene: TRBJ1-2; CDR3 length: 14; clone size: NA; V gene: TRBV19; D gene: NA; CDR3 protein: CASNHQGPLLGYTF; CDR3 DNA: TGTGCCAGTAACCACCAGGGACCGCTCTTGGGCTACACCTTC
J gene: TRBJ2-7; CDR3 length: 15; clone size: NA; V gene: TRBV30; D gene: NA; CDR3 protein: CAWSETAAISYEQYF; CDR3 DNA: TGTGCCTGGAGTGAAACGGCAGCTATCTCCTACGAGCAGTACTTC
J gene: TRBJ2-1; CDR3 length: 14; clone size: NA; V gene: TRBV30; D gene: NA; CDR3 protein: CASSQGSSYNEQFF; CDR3 DNA: TGTGCCTCCTCCCAGGGGAGCTCCTACAATGAGCAGTTCTTC
J gene: TRBJ2-7; CDR3 length: 15; clone size: NA; V gene: TRBV19; D gene: TRBD1; CDR3 protein: CASSMGTGGYYEQYF; CDR3 DNA: TGTGCCAGTAGTATGGGGACAGGGGGCTACTACGAGCAGTACTTC
J gene: TRBJ2-7; CDR3 length: 17; clone size: NA; V gene: TRBV18; D gene: TRBD1; CDR3 protein: CASSPIPGDREWYEQYF; CDR3 DNA: TGTGCCAGCTCACCTATCCCTGGGGACAGGGAATGGTACGAGCAGTACTTC
J gene: TRBJ2-2; CDR3 length: 12; clone size: NA; V gene: TRBV6-1; D gene: NA; CDR3 protein: CASTVNTGELFF; CDR3 DNA: TGTGCCAGCACCGTCAACACCGGGGAGCTGTTTTTT
J gene: TRBJ1-2; CDR3 length: 14; clone size: once; V gene: TRBV11-2; D gene: NA; CDR3 protein: CASRPGVGYYGYTF; CDR3 DNA: TGTGCCAGCAGGCCGGGGGTCGGATACTATGGCTACACCTTC
J gene: TRBJ2-3; CDR3 length: 14; clone size: NA; V gene: TRBV5-8; D gene: NA; CDR3 protein: CASSTGTAADTQYF; CDR3 DNA: TGTGCCAGCAGTACTGGAACGGCTGCAGATACGCAGTATTTT
J gene: TRBJ1-5; CDR3 length: 11; clone size: NA; V gene: TRBV7-8; D gene: NA; CDR3 protein: CASSPGGPQHF; CDR3 DNA: TGTGCCAGCAGCCCCGGAGGGCCCCAGCATTTT
J gene: TRBJ2-3; CDR3 length: 15; clone size: NA; V gene: TRBV29-1; D gene: NA; CDR3 protein: CSAVTSSTSTDTQYF; CDR3 DNA: TGCAGCGCCGTCACTAGCTCCACTAGCACAGATACGCAGTATTTT
J gene: TRBJ2-5; CDR3 length: 15; clone size: once; V gene: TRBV14; D gene: NA; CDR3 protein: CASSQERAIQETQYF; CDR3 DNA: TGTGCCAGCAGCCAAGAGAGGGCCATCCAAGAGACCCAGTACTTC
J gene: TRBJ2-7; CDR3 length: 16; clone size: NA; V gene: TRBV5-6; D gene: NA; CDR3 protein: CASSLPPWEGAYEQYF; CDR3 DNA: TGTGCCAGCAGCTTACCCCCCTGGGAAGGAGCCTACGAGCAGTACTTC
J gene: TRBJ1-1; CDR3 length: 15; clone size: once; V gene: TRBV7-9; D gene: NA; CDR3 protein: CASSLTSAPNTEAFF; CDR3 DNA: TGTGCCAGCAGCCTTACTTCCGCTCCGAACACTGAAGCTTTCTTT
J gene: TRBJ1-1; CDR3 length: 13; clone size: NA; V gene: TRBV2; D gene: TRBD1; CDR3 protein: CASSVQGATEAFF; CDR3 DNA: TGTGCCAGCAGCGTACAGGGGGCCACTGAAGCTTTCTTT
J gene: TRBJ1-1; CDR3 length: 11; clone size: NA; V gene: TRBV6-5; D gene: NA; CDR3 protein: CASSTQGEAFF; CDR3 DNA: TGTGCCAGCAGTACACAGGGTGAAGCTTTCTTT
J gene: TRBJ2-1; CDR3 length: 14; clone size: NA; V gene: TRBV5-1; D gene: NA; CDR3 protein: CASSYLQGKNEQFF; CDR3 DNA: TGCGCCAGCAGCTACCTACAGGGTAAGAATGAGCAGTTCTTC
J gene: TRBJ1-5; CDR3 length: 16; clone size: NA; V gene: TRBV7-2; D gene: TRBD1; CDR3 protein: CASSLDSGGSNQPQHF; CDR3 DNA: TGTGCCAGCAGCTTAGATTCAGGGGGAAGCAATCAGCCCCAGCATTTT
J gene: TRBJ2-7; CDR3 length: 16; clone size: NA; V gene: TRBV29-1; D gene: TRBD1; CDR3 protein: CSVEAATDRDSYEQYF; CDR3 DNA: TGCAGCGTTGAAGCCGCGACGGACAGGGATTCCTACGAGCAGTACTTC
J gene: TRBJ2-5; CDR3 length: 14; clone size: NA; V gene: TRBV19; D gene: NA; CDR3 protein: CASSIPQGPKTQYF; CDR3 DNA: TGTGCCAGTAGTATCCCCCAGGGCCCAAAGACCCAGTACTTC
J gene: TRBJ2-5; CDR3 length: 15; clone size: NA; V gene: TRBV7-2; D gene: NA; CDR3 protein: CASSLAGVTQETQYF; CDR3 DNA: TGTGCCAGCAGCTTAGCGGGAGTCACACAAGAGACCCAGTACTTC
J gene: TRBJ1-2; CDR3 length: 13; clone size: NA; V gene: TRBV5-3; D gene: TRBD1; CDR3 protein: CARSQTGDGGYTF; CDR3 DNA: TGTGCCAGAAGCCAAACAGGGGACGGAGGCTACACCTTC
J gene: TRBJ1-2; CDR3 length: 14; clone size: NA; V gene: TRBV7-2; D gene: TRBD1; CDR3 protein: CASGVPDRAYGYTF; CDR3 DNA: TGTGCCAGCGGGGTACCCGACAGGGCTTATGGCTACACCTTC
J gene: TRBJ2-5; CDR3 length: 15; clone size: NA; V gene: TRBV6-1; D gene: NA; CDR3 protein: CASSEASAGQETQYF; CDR3 DNA: TGTGCCAGCAGTGAAGCGTCGGCAGGGCAAGAGACCCAGTACTTC
J gene: TRBJ2-1; CDR3 length: 14; clone size: NA; V gene: TRBV6-5; D gene: TRBD1; CDR3 protein: CASSERDRVNEQFF; CDR3 DNA: TGTGCCAGCAGCGAACGGGACAGGGTTAATGAGCAGTTCTTC
J gene: TRBJ1-1; CDR3 length: 10; clone size: NA; V gene: TRBV2; D gene: NA; CDR3 protein: CASRGAEAFF; CDR3 DNA: TGTGCCAGCAGGGGGGCTGAAGCTTTCTTT
J gene: TRBJ1-4; CDR3 length: 14; clone size: NA; V gene: TRBV7-9; D gene: TRBD1; CDR3 protein: CASSRGQGDEKLFF; CDR3 DNA: TGTGCCAGCAGCCGCGGACAGGGTGATGAAAAACTGTTTTTT
J gene: TRBJ1-5; CDR3 length: 11; clone size: NA; V gene: TRBV5-6; D gene: NA; CDR3 protein: CASSYYQPQHF; CDR3 DNA: TGTGCCAGCAGCTACTATCAGCCCCAGCATTTT
J gene: TRBJ1-3; CDR3 length: 16; clone size: few; V gene: TRBV4-1; D gene: NA; CDR3 protein: CASSQIRSGEGNTIYF; CDR3 DNA: TGCGCCAGCAGCCAAATAAGATCCGGGGAGGGAAACACCATATATTTT
J gene: TRBJ1-6; CDR3 length: 14; clone size: NA; V gene: TRBV4-2; D gene: TRBD1; CDR3 protein: CASSLDRGNSPLHF; CDR3 DNA: TGTGCCAGCAGCCTGGACAGGGGTAATTCACCCCTCCACTTT
J gene: TRBJ2-7; CDR3 length: 15; clone size: NA; V gene: TRBV4-3; D gene: TRBD2; CDR3 protein: CASSPTSGSSYEQYF; CDR3 DNA: TGCGCCAGCAGCCCGACTAGCGGGAGCTCCTACGAGCAGTACTTC
J gene: TRBJ1-5; CDR3 length: 16; clone size: NA; V gene: TRBV12-5; D gene: TRBD1; CDR3 protein: CASGLGQGHSNQPQHF; CDR3 DNA: TGTGCTAGTGGTTTGGGACAGGGGCATAGCAATCAGCCCCAGCATTTT
J gene: TRBJ2-1; CDR3 length: 14; clone size: NA; V gene: TRBV7-2; D gene: NA; CDR3 protein: CASSFWGIYNEQFF; CDR3 DNA: TGTGCCAGCAGCTTCTGGGGGATTTACAATGAGCAGTTCTTC
J gene: TRBJ1-2; CDR3 length: 14; clone size: NA; V gene: TRBV13; D gene: NA; CDR3 protein: CASSSVGRGYGYTF; CDR3 DNA: TGTGCCAGCAGCTCCGTGGGGCGGGGCTATGGCTACACCTTC
J gene: TRBJ1-2; CDR3 length: 13; clone size: NA; V gene: TRBV19; D gene: TRBD1; CDR3 protein: CASSKQGNYGYTF; CDR3 DNA: TGTGCCAGTAGTAAACAGGGGAACTATGGCTACACCTTC
J gene: TRBJ1-1; CDR3 length: 14; clone size: NA; V gene: TRBV7-2; D gene: NA; CDR3 protein: CASSFRTANTEAFF; CDR3 DNA: TGTGCCAGCAGCTTCCGGACAGCGAACACTGAAGCTTTCTTT
J gene: TRBJ1-1; CDR3 length: 16; clone size: NA; V gene: TRBV5-1; D gene: TRBD1; CDR3 protein: CASTRGVAGAGAEAFF; CDR3 DNA: TGCGCCAGCACCAGGGGGGTTGCAGGGGCAGGGGCTGAAGCTTTCTTT